The text below deals with one T cell receptor beta chain. Its specificity is not known. The sample belongs to a study of T cell responses to AZD1222 COVID-19 vaccine. Broader study findings: Of the AZD1222 recipients, only 5 or 6 were seropositive at baseline.

Produced via immunoSEQ multiplex PCR; TCRdb's table is partial and in-frame only. The data hold nearly 90,000 clones, with roughly 90% observed a single time. Combined were second doses at about 4 or about 12 weeks. This CDR3 is built from 15 residues. Trimming cost V 1 base and J 0 bases, with 7 bases left between them. Germline CDR1 reads LNHDA; CDR2 reads SQIVND (reference sequence). This specimen was peripheral blood, taken 28 days after the second AZD1222 dose. The V gene is TRBV19, the J gene TRBJ1-5; D call uncertain. The TCR was taken from an adult who received the AZD1222 COVID-19 vaccine. The DNA for the CDR3 is TGTGCCAGTAGTATAGTAGGGTTTAGCAATCAGCCCCAGCATTTT. It encodes CASSIVGFSNQPQHF.